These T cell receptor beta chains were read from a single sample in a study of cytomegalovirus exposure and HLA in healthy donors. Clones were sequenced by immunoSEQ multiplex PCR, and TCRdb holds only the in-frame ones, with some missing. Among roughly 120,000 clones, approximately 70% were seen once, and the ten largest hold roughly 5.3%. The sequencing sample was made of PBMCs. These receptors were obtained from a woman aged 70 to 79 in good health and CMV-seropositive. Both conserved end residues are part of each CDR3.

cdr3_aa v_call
CASSLGGLNNEQFF TRBV7-9
CASSRTDNSPLHF TRBV19
CASSPYSFSGGGIQYF TRBV7-8
CASSLARGRITDTQYF TRBV7-8
CASTPSGNTGELFF TRBV25-1
CASSQRGSSGANVLTF TRBV7-7
CASSKNAPSGGPQETQYF TRBV21-1
CASSFTGGGTEAFF TRBV7-8
CAWRGRGISSYNEQFF TRBV30
CASSAPGQGAGGELFF TRBV27
CASSSEALVYGYTF TRBV5-5
CASSYSGDYGYTF TRBV6-5
CASREGGGSLSYEQYF TRBV10-2
CASSLRRGGTEAFF TRBV27
CASSVQGEAFF TRBV19
CASSPAPITESGAEKLFF TRBV5-4
CAWSSGQGGYGYTF TRBV30
CASSSPGTSGGAFRETQYF TRBV7-8
CSVLQGDYGYTF TRBV29-1
CASSEGQGAYEQYF TRBV9
CASSQGGSGGQETQYF TRBV6-6
CASSPGQGAVETQYF TRBV4-1
CASSDGSGGRRDEQYF TRBV10-1
CASSLGGTNYGYTF TRBV5-4
CASSLAASAHNEQFF TRBV5-4
CASSTVQGRDGYTF TRBV19
CAWNAGGLTGELFF TRBV30
CASSRGGVKDTEAFF TRBV5-1
CASSEAGTGDSNQPQHF TRBV25-1
CASSQTDRADTGELFF TRBV4-2
CASNTQAVSRSGEKLFF TRBV19
CASSLGGFRTDTQYF TRBV7-9
CSVVTGFNYGYTF TRBV29-1
CASSLLSVSEAFF TRBV7-2
CASRFGQGNTGELFF TRBV5-1
CASSFGGGNTIYF TRBV5-4
CASSSPEGQHTEAFF TRBV6-5
CASSLGQVNYGYTF TRBV5-6
CASRGQVVSYEQYF TRBV2
CASAQRGALSNYGYTF TRBV7-2
CAGPGSYGYTF TRBV30
CASSGDRGRADTQYF TRBV19
CASSAGTGYQSTEAFF TRBV19
CASSLRQGAGETQYF TRBV9
CAISESPGLAGGMTYEQYF TRBV10-3
CASSLPIRYEQYF TRBV5-1
CASSLAPQGSQETQYF TRBV5-6
CAWKMAGGHIQYF TRBV30
CASSKGAYNQPQHF TRBV6-5
CASRGQSLGYTF TRBV19
CASSERTGGSEAFF TRBV18
CAISGGVEQYF TRBV10-3
CASSMRSGYYGYTF TRBV19
CASSISGGTGHVGPQHF TRBV19
CASSDGGGSGDTQYF TRBV2